This T cell receptor (beta chain) was observed in a study of CD4 T cells in relation to SARS-CoV-2 and coronaviruses. Here immunoSEQ multiplex PCR was the method, and the copy in TCRdb shows in-frame clones only, minus some. This sample has around 25,000 clones; 70% to 75% occur once, and the top ten carry roughly 18%. This clone was recorded once. The antigen remains unidentified. CD4+ T cells from unexposed donors were obtained before the COVID-19 pandemic (2011-2018). CD4+ T cells were isolated from the cells after less than 13 days of culture. The receptor was isolated from a human donor in good health. The source material was CD4+ T cells from PBMCs, cultured in vitro.

CDR3 sequence: CASSRTADYGYTF. CDR3 DNA: TGTGCCAGCAGCCGGACAGCCGATTATGGCTACACCTTC. The V gene is TRBV7-9, the J gene TRBJ1-2, with D possibly being TRBD1 (6 bases). This CDR3 is built from 13 residues. Germline V gene sequence: CDR1 SEHNR, CDR2 FQNEAQ (reference sequence). V was cut by 5 bases and J by 5 bases, with 12 bases left in between.